The 5 T cell receptor beta chains below all came from one sample that was sequenced in a study of shared clonotypes between healthy human individuals. The assay was immunoSEQ multiplex PCR, and TCRdb's table has in-frame clones only and misses some. This sample has some 2.1 million clones, with about 95% found just once. The specimen sequenced was naive CD4+ T cells sorted from blood. Subset meaning: CD45RA+ positively selected. The receptors shown here come from a man aged 18-30 years in good health.

The chain carries TRBV6-5 and TRBJ1-1; D is perhaps TRBD1 (6 bases). Per germline, CDR1 MNHEY and CDR2 SVGAGI. V was pared by 9 bases and J by 0 bases, with 11 bases between. The length of the CDR3 is 13 residues. The chain's CDR3 is CASARDMNTEAFF. Written as DNA, the CDR3 is TGTGCCAGTGCTAGGGACATGAACACTGAAGCTTTCTTT.

The J gene is TRBJ2-7, the V gene TRBV6-1; 7 nucleotides match TRBD1. Germline assignment: CDR1 MNHNS and CDR2 SASEGT. The CDR3 spans 14 residues. Trimming at V came to 4 bases and at J to 0 bases, leaving 3 bases not matched to a gene. The CDR3 coding sequence is TGTGCCAGCAGTGCCGGGACAGCCTCCTACGAGCAGTACTTC. Translated: CASSAGTASYEQYF.

This chain uses TRBV4-1 with TRBJ1-6, with 8 nucleotides matching TRBD1. V shed 4 bases and J 5 bases; nucleotides not matched to a gene: 4. The germline V gene has CDR1 MGHRA and CDR2 YSYEKL. The CDR3 loop spans 15 amino acids. Written as DNA, the CDR3 is TGCGCCAGCAGCCCACCGGACAGGGATAATTCACCCCTCCACTTT. Translated: CASSPPDRDNSPLHF.

For the CDR3, the DNA is TGTGCCAGTAGTATACGGTCGCCGGCTCCTACGGAGCAGTACTTC. Its translation: CASSIRSPAPTEQYF. V and J are TRBV19 and TRBJ2-7; D gene uncertain. Trimming left V 2 bases short and J 7 bases short, with 18 bases between. Germline V lookup: CDR1 LNHDA, CDR2 SQIVND (reference sequence). The CDR3 totals 15 residues.

V and J are TRBV6-1 and TRBJ2-5, with a weak D call TRBD1 (6 bases). V gave up 10 bases and J gave up 2 bases, with 20 bases separating them. This CDR3 has 15 residues. Germline CDR1 MNHNS, CDR2 SASEGT. The CDR3 DNA sequence: TGTGCCACCCAACCCCGGACAGTTATGCAAGAGACCCAGTACTTC. Amino acids: CATQPRTVMQETQYF.